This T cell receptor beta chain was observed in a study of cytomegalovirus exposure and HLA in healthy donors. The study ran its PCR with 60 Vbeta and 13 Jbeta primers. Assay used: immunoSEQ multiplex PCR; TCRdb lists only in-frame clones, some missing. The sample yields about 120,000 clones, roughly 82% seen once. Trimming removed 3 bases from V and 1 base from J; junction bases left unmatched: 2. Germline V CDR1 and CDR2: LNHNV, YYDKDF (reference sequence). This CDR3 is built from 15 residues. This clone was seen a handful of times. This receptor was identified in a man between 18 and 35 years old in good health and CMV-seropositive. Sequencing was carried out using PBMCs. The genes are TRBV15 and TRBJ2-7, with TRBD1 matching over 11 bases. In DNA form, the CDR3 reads TGTGCCACCAGCAGGGGACAGGGGGGATCCTACGAGCAGTACTTC. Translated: CATSRGQGGSYEQYF.